This T cell receptor (beta chain) was found in a study of technical replicates of blood from four donors. Germline lookup yields CDR1 SGHTA and CDR2 FQGNSA. CDR3 length: 14 amino acids. V lost 5 bases and J 10 bases, leaving 15 bases between the germline ends. TCRdb keeps only in-frame clones here, not all; method: immunoSEQ multiplex PCR. Of 55,000 to 75,000 clones listed, just under 95% are singletons. Sequencing was performed on PBMCs. This TCR came from a human donor in good health. Some clones in this sample may be carry-over from other donors' samples. The chain employs TRBV7-2 and TRBJ1-6; tentative D call: TRBD1 (6 bases). The CDR3 bases are TGTGCCAGCAGCCGACAGGCAGTGGGATCACCCCTCCACTTT. Translation gives CASSRQAVGSPLHF.